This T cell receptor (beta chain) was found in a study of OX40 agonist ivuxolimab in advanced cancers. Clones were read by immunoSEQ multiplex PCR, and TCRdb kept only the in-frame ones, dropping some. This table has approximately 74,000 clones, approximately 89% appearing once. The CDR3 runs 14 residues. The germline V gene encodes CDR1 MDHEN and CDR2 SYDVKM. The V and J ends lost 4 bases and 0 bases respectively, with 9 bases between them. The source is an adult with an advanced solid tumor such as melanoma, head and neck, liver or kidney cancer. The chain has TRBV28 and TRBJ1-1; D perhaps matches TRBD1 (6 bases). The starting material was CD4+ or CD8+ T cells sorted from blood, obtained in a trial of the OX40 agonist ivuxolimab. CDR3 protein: CASSWTALNTEAFF. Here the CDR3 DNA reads TGTGCCAGCAGTTGGACAGCGTTGAACACTGAAGCTTTCTTT.